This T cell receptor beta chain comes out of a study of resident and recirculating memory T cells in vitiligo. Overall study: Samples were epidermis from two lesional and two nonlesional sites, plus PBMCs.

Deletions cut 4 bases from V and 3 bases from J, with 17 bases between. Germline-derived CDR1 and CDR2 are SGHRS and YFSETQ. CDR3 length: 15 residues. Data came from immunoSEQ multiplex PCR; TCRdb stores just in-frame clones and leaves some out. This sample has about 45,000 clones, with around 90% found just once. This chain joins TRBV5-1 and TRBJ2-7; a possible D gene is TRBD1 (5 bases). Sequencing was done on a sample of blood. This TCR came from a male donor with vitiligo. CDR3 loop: CASSRSRQLIYEQYF. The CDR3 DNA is TGCGCCAGCAGCCGTTCCCGACAGCTAATCTACGAGCAGTACTTC.